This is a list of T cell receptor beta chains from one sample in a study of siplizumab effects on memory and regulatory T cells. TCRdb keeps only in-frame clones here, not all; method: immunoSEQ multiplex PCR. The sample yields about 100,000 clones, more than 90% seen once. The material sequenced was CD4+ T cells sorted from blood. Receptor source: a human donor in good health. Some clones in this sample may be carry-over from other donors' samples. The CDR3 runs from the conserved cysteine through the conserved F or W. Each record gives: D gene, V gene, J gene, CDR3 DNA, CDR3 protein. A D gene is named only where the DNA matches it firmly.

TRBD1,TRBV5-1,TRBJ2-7,TGCGCCAGCAGCAAGGGACAGGGGGTCTACGAGCAGTACTTC,CASSKGQGVYEQYF
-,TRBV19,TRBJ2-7,TGTGCCAGTAGTCGCCATATCGACCGGTACGAGCAGTACTTC,CASSRHIDRYEQYF
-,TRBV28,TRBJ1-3,TGTGCCAGCAGCCTAAGGGGGGCTGGTGGAAACACCATATATTTT,CASSLRGAGGNTIYF
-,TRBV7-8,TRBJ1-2,TGTGCCAGCAGCAAGGGACCGAAAGGCGGTGGCTACACCTTC,CASSKGPKGGGYTF
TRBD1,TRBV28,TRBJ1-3,TGTGCCGCGAGGGGACAGCGATTTGTCTCTGGAAACACCATATATTTT,CAARGQRFVSGNTIYF
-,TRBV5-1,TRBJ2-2,TGCGCCAGCAGCTTGGGACTAGAGAACACCGGGGAGCTGTTTTTT,CASSLGLENTGELFF
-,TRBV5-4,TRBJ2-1,TGTGCCAGCAGGCCCTCCGTAGATCGGAGCAATGAGCAGTTCTTC,CASRPSVDRSNEQFF
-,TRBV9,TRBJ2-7,TGTGCCAGCAGCGTAGCACTAGCAGACGAGCAGTACTTC,CASSVALADEQYF
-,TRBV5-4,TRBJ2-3,TGTGCCAGCTTAAGCGCAGATACGCAGTATTTT,CASLSADTQYF
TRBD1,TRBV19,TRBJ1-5,TGTGCCAGCACTCGACAGGGGGCCGTCTGGGGCAATCAGCCCCAGCATTTT,CASTRQGAVWGNQPQHF